This is a list of T cell receptor beta chains from one sample in a study of healthy donors' naive CD4 and CD8 T cells. Via MiXCR, TCRdb re-called the reads, giving one row per CDR3 protein. The repertoire holds around 180,000 distinct CDR3 sequences, 65% to 75% seen once, with less than 2.5% in the top ten. The sequencing sample was made of naive CD4+ and CD8+ T cells sorted from blood, pooled from several donors. Receptor source: a pool of human donors in good health; the sample pools cells from several healthy donors. Both conserved end residues are part of each CDR3. The D gene is left open where the match is weak. Clone size appears in some rows only: once, few, many, or a class for an expanded clone.

J	D	V	size	DNA	CDR3
TRBJ2-7	-	TRBV30	-	TGTGCCTCCCACCACGGGGCAGGAAGCTCCTACGAGCAGTACTTC	CASHHGAGSSYEQYF
TRBJ1-1	TRBD1	TRBV11-1	-	TGTGCCAGCAGCGCGGGACAGGGATGGGCCACTGAAGCTTTCTTT	CASSAGQGWATEAFF
TRBJ2-1	-	TRBV29-1	-	TGTAGCGTTGGTAGGCAAAAGGAGCAGTTCTTC	CSVGRQKEQFF
TRBJ2-4	-	TRBV29-1	few	TGCAGCGTTGAACAGGGATCCAAAAACATTCAGTACTTC	CSVEQGSKNIQYF
TRBJ2-1	-	TRBV29-1	-	TGCAGCGTTGAAGATCGTAGTAGCGTGCTGGATGAGCAGTTCTTC	CSVEDRSSVLDEQFF
TRBJ2-7	TRBD1	TRBV29-1	-	TGCAGCGTGGACAGGGGAAAAAGGAACGAGCAGTACTTC	CSVDRGKRNEQYF
TRBJ1-2	-	TRBV29-1	-	TGCAGCGTTGAAGATCAGCGGACATCCTATGGCTACACCTTC	CSVEDQRTSYGYTF
TRBJ2-5	-	TRBV4-1	-	TGCGCCAGCAGCGATAGCGGAGAGACCCAGTACTTC	CASSDSGETQYF
TRBJ2-5	-	TRBV20-1	-	TGCAGTGCCCCGATACGGGCGGGGGCGCGAGAGACCCAGTACTTC	CSAPIRAGARETQYF
TRBJ2-3	TRBD2	TRBV4-2	-	TGTGCCAGCAGCCAAGATGGCCTAGCGGGGACAGATACGCAGTATTTT	CASSQDGLAGTDTQYF
TRBJ2-3	TRBD2	TRBV19	-	TGTGCCAGTACCCCTCGACAGCGGGGACTCACAGATACGCAGTATTTT	CASTPRQRGLTDTQYF
TRBJ1-5	-	TRBV5-6	-	TGTGCCAGCAGCTTGGCAGGGGCGCGGAGCAATCAGCCCCAGCATTTT	CASSLAGARSNQPQHF
TRBJ1-1	TRBD1	TRBV30	-	TGTGCCTGGGATGAGGAAGATGGCAGGGGGCGCATGAGGGGTACTGAAGCTTTCTTT	CAWDEEDGRGRMRGTEAFF
TRBJ1-6	-	TRBV6-2/TRBV6-3	-	TGTGCCAGCAGTTACACCCGTAGAATCGAATCACCCCTCCACTTT	CASSYTRRIESPLHF
TRBJ2-5	-	TRBV5-1	once	TGCGCCAGCAGCTTGCAGTACTCCGCGGAGACCCAGTACTTC	CASSLQYSAETQYF
TRBJ2-5	-	TRBV18	-	TGTGCCAGCTCACCAAGGACGGGAGAGGGCGAGACCCAGTACTTC	CASSPRTGEGETQYF
TRBJ2-1	-	TRBV29-1	-	TGCAGCGTTGACTCCCGAGACAGTTATCCTGGCGAGAATGAGCAGTTCTTC	CSVDSRDSYPGENEQFF
TRBJ2-6	TRBD1	TRBV6-2/TRBV6-3	-	TGTGCCAGCAGCCAACAGGGGTCTGGGGCCAACGTCCTGACTTTC	CASSQQGSGANVLTF
TRBJ1-2	-	TRBV29-1	-	TGCAGCGTAGCCGACCGGGAGGGCCTATATGGCTACACCTTC	CSVADREGLYGYTF
TRBJ1-1	-	TRBV27	-	TGTGCCAGCAGCCCCGGAGGGTTGGCTGAAGCTTTCTTT	CASSPGGLAEAFF
TRBJ2-5	TRBD2	TRBV12-3/TRBV12-4	-	TGTGCCAGCCGACTAGCGGGAGATGTACAAGAGACCCAGTACTTC	CASRLAGDVQETQYF
TRBJ2-3	-	TRBV29-1	-	TGCAGCGTTGATGGGGGTTGGGTAGCCACAGATACGCAGTATTTT	CSVDGGWVATDTQYF
TRBJ2-7	TRBD2	TRBV27	-	TGTGCCAGCAGTAGATTAGCGGGGGGCTACGAGCAGTACTTC	CASSRLAGGYEQYF
TRBJ2-5	-	TRBV5-1	-	TGCGCCAGCAGCTTAACCCAAGAGACCCAGTACTTC	CASSLTQETQYF
TRBJ2-7	-	TRBV20-1	once	TGCAGTGCCAGCGGGCAAACCTCCTACGAGCAGTACTTC	CSASGQTSYEQYF
TRBJ1-1	-	TRBV6-5	-	TGTGCCAGCAGTCGGCCGGGACTCCCCACTGAAGCTTTCTTT	CASSRPGLPTEAFF
TRBJ2-4	-	TRBV29-1	-	TGCAGCGTTGAAGAATTTAAAGCGCCTCTAGCCAAAAACATTCAGTACTTC	CSVEEFKAPLAKNIQYF
TRBJ2-1	TRBD1	TRBV20-1	few	TGCAGTGCTAGAACGGCAGGGGGTTTCAATGAGCAGTTCTTC	CSARTAGGFNEQFF